The next 13 T cell receptor beta chains were all read from a single sample in a study of T cell responses to AZD1222 COVID-19 vaccine. Clones were sequenced by immunoSEQ multiplex PCR, and TCRdb holds only the in-frame ones, with some missing. Of 90,000 to 150,000 clones in the sample, more than 85% are singletons; the top ten hold over 3.5%. Here the sequenced sample was peripheral blood, taken on day 0 of AZD1222 vaccination. The receptor source for this set is an adult in good health.

The J gene is TRBJ1-5, the V gene TRBV9; D may be TRBD1 (5 bases). The CDR3 runs 15 residues. The ends were cut back, 0 bases at V and 3 bases at J, with 10 bases in the middle. CDR1 SGDLS and CDR2 YYNGEE come from the germline V gene. The CDR3 bases are TGTGCCAGCAGCGTAGGGGGGTCGTTCAATCAGCCCCAGCATTTT. Its protein product is CASSVGGSFNQPQHF.

The chain couples TRBV6-5 to TRBJ2-3; D is undetermined. The length of the CDR3 is 11 residues. The V and J ends lost 10 bases and 6 bases respectively, with 11 bases between them. CDR1 and CDR2 from the germline V gene are MNHEY and SVGAGI. The CDR3 DNA is TGTGCCACCCGGTTGGTGGATACGCAGTATTTT. It codes for CATRLVDTQYF.

This chain uses TRBV7-9 with TRBJ1-5; maybe TRBD1 (5 bases). The germline V gene has CDR1 SEHNR and CDR2 FQNEAQ (reference sequence). V shed 2 bases and J shed 1 base, with 9 bases lying between them. This CDR3 has 15 amino acids. In nucleotides, the CDR3 is TGTGCCAGCAGCTTAACAGGAATAAGCAATCAGCCCCAGCATTTT. This sequence encodes CASSLTGISNQPQHF.

V gene TRBV10-2 combines with J gene TRBJ1-5; D might be TRBD1 (6 bases). This CDR3 contains 19 residues. V shed 2 bases and J shed 2 bases, with 22 bases lying between them. Germline V lookup: CDR1 WSHSY, CDR2 SAAADI. The CDR3 is CASSERGGTGAAGNQPQHF. CDR3 coding DNA: TGCGCCAGCAGTGAGAGGGGGGGAACGGGGGCAGCGGGCAATCAGCCCCAGCATTTT.

The J gene is TRBJ2-5, the V gene TRBV9; D unclear. Trimming stripped 0 bases from V and 0 bases from J, with 12 bases between. CDR1 is SGDLS, CDR2 YYNGEE, per germline. CDR3 size: 16 residues. The CDR3 loop is CASSVGIKDHQETQYF. CDR3 DNA sequence: TGTGCCAGCAGCGTAGGTATAAAAGACCACCAAGAGACCCAGTACTTC.

The rearrangement joins TRBV18 to TRBJ1-6; no firm D call. CDR3 length: 18 residues. V was trimmed by 2 bases and J by 0 bases, leaving 14 bases between them. Germline V gene sequence: CDR1 KGHSH, CDR2 LQKENI. Written as DNA, the CDR3 is TGTGCCAGCTCACCAATATCTGGCAGGAGCTCCTATAATTCACCCCTCCACTTT. Amino acid sequence: CASSPISGRSSYNSPLHF.

The chain combines TRBV3-1 (or the pseudogene TRBV3-2) with TRBJ1-1; unclear D gene. In germline, CDR1 is LGHDT, CDR2 YNNKEL (reference sequence). The CDR3 has 12 residues. Trimming stripped 0 bases from V and 7 bases from J, with 6 bases between. CDR3: CASSQESSEAFF. The CDR3 DNA sequence: TGTGCCAGCAGCCAAGAGTCCAGTGAAGCTTTCTTT.

This clone has only one observation. The rearrangement joins TRBV14 to TRBJ1-3, with unresolved D. There are 13 residues in the CDR3. The ends were cut back, 8 bases at V and 0 bases at J, with 8 bases in the middle. CDR1 and CDR2 (germline): SGHDN, FVKESK. CDR3 nucleotide sequence: TGTGCCAGCCAGGAGTCCTCTGGAAACACCATATATTTT. It is translated as CASQESSGNTIYF.

V gene TRBV6-2 or TRBV6-3 combines with J gene TRBJ2-5, with TRBD2 as a possible D gene (5 bases). The CDR3 is 15 residues long. With 2 bases removed from V and 1 base from J, the gap between germline ends came to 11 bases. In germline, CDR1 is MNHEY, CDR2 SVGEGT. The chain's CDR3 is CASSYLGGSQETQYF. CDR3 bases: TGTGCCAGCAGTTACCTCGGAGGTTCCCAAGAGACCCAGTACTTC.

The rearrangement uses TRBV4-1 and TRBJ1-3; D not resolved. This CDR3 region has 15 residues. Germline CDR1 reads MGHRA; CDR2 reads YSYEKL. Trimming removed 0 bases from V and 0 bases from J, with 6 bases in between. The CDR3 loop reads CASSQDISSGNTIYF. DNA for the CDR3: TGCGCCAGCAGCCAAGACATCAGCTCTGGAAACACCATATATTTT.

This clone was seen once. J is TRBJ1-3 and V is TRBV19, with TRBD1 matching 7 bases. J gave up 0 bases and V 6 bases, and 5 bases lay outside the gene matches. This CDR3 comprises 15 residues. Germline V lookup: CDR1 LNHDA, CDR2 SQIVND (reference sequence). The CDR3 coding sequence is TGTGCCAGTAGGCTGGACAGGAGCTCTGGAAACACCATATATTTT. This encodes CASRLDRSSGNTIYF. Variable domain in full (rest from reference TRBV19 and TRBJ1-3): DGGITQSPKYLFRKEGQNVTLSCEQNLNHDAMYWYRQDPGQGLRLIYYSQIVNDFQKGDIAEGYSVSREKKESFPLTVTSAQKNPTAFYLCASRLDRSSGNTIYFGEGSWLTVV.

V usage is TRBV6-6 and J usage is TRBJ2-5; D may be TRBD2 (5 bases). Trimming removed 2 bases from V and 5 bases from J, with 9 bases in between. This CDR3 has 13 amino acids. The V gene's germline CDR1 is MNHNY and CDR2 SVGAGI (reference sequence). The CDR3 DNA follows: TGTGCCAGCAGTTACGGAAGAGGGGAGACCCAGTACTTC. As protein: CASSYGRGETQYF.

J is TRBJ1-1 and V is TRBV9, with D unresolved. The CDR3 has 13 residues. Per the germline V gene, CDR1 is SGDLS and CDR2 is YYNGEE. Trimming removed 1 base at V and 2 bases at J, with 6 bases between. This chain's CDR3 is CASSVTPNTEAFF. The DNA for the CDR3 is TGTGCCAGCAGCGTAACCCCTAACACTGAAGCTTTCTTT.